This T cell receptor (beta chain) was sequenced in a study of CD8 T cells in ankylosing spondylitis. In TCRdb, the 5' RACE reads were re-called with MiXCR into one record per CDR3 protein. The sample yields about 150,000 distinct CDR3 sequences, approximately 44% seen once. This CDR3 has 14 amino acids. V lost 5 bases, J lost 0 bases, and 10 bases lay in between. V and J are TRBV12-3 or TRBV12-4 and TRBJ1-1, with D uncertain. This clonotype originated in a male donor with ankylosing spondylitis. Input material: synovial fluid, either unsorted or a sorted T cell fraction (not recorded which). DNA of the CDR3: TGTGCCAGCAGTCCAACAACTTTGAACACTGAAGCTTTCTTT. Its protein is CASSPTTLNTEAFF.